A single sample gave rise to the 18 T cell receptor beta chains below, sequenced in a study of cytomegalovirus exposure and HLA in healthy donors. The PCR contained 60 Vbeta and 13 Jbeta primers. Using immunoSEQ multiplex PCR, the repertoire was profiled, and TCRdb retains in-frame clones only, with some absent. The sample table sets out about 140,000 clones. Sequenced sample: PBMCs. The receptors were gathered from a male donor in good health and CMV-seronegative.

This rearrangement joins TRBV5-1 to TRBJ2-5; D is unclear. The length of the CDR3 is 12 residues. The V gene lost 5 bases and the J gene lost 2 bases, with 7 bases spanning the gap. Germline V lookup: CDR1 SGHRS, CDR2 YFSETQ. CDR3 in amino acids: CASSPQQETQYF. CDR3 DNA sequence: TGCGCCAGCAGTCCCCAACAAGAGACCCAGTACTTC.

The rearrangement uses TRBV9 and TRBJ1-4, with 9 bases fitting TRBD1. This CDR3 spans 14 amino acids. The germline CDR1 and CDR2 sequences are SGDLS and YYNGEE. Losses at the gene ends were 4 bases for V and 5 bases for J; bases not matched to a gene: 3. The CDR3 here is CASSRGTGNEKLFF. The CDR3 coding sequence is TGTGCCAGCAGCCGCGGGACAGGGAATGAAAAACTGTTTTTT.

V gene TRBV14 combines with J gene TRBJ2-7; D possibly corresponds to TRBD2 (6 bases). The length of the CDR3 is 16 residues. Germline V gene lookup returns CDR1 SGHDN and CDR2 FVKESK. V was pared by 1 base and J by 0 bases, with 13 bases between. In nucleotides, the CDR3 is TGTGCCAGCAGCCAAGGGCGGGGCCCGAGCTCCTACGAGCAGTACTTC. It yields the protein CASSQGRGPSSYEQYF.

The chain joins TRBV11-2 to TRBJ1-2; D not certain. This CDR3 comprises 11 residues. Trimming took 5 bases from V and 8 from J, leaving 9 bases between them. Germline V gives CDR1 SGHAT, CDR2 FQNNGV. The CDR3 DNA is TGTGCCAGCAGCCTAAGTACGGGCTACACCTTC. It encodes CASSLSTGYTF.

On this clone itself: The sample contains more than one DNA sequence encoding this CDR3. The rearrangement links TRBV9 to TRBJ1-1; possibly TRBD1 for D (5 bases). CDR3 length equals 13 residues. Per the germline V gene, CDR1 is SGDLS and CDR2 is YYNGEE. The V end was cut by 2 bases, the J end by 3 bases, with 8 bases between. The CDR3 bases are TGTGCCAGCAGCGTCGGGGGAGACACTGAAGCTTTCTTT. It translates to CASSVGGDTEAFF.

This rearrangement joins TRBV30 to TRBJ2-7, with D possibly being TRBD1 (5 bases). CDR3 length: 13 residues. The germline V gene has CDR1 GTSNPN and CDR2 SVGIG (reference sequence). V lost 1 base and J lost 3, with 10 bases in between. The CDR3 DNA sequence: TGTGCCTGGAGTGAACAGGTGGGCTACGAGCAGTACTTC. It translates to CAWSEQVGYEQYF.

This rearrangement joins TRBV7-9 to TRBJ1-6; a weak D match, TRBD1 (5 bases). This CDR3 has 14 residues. From germline, CDR1 is SEHNR and CDR2 FQNEAQ (reference sequence). V lost 5 bases, J lost 9 bases, and 14 bases lay in between. The CDR3 region is CASSQSQGASPLHF. Here the CDR3 DNA reads TGTGCCAGCAGCCAGTCCCAGGGCGCTTCACCCCTCCACTTT.

The rearrangement uses TRBV5-8 and TRBJ2-7, with 8 bases fitting TRBD1. The CDR3 is made up of 16 amino acids. V dropped 4 bases and J dropped 7; count of bases not matched to a gene: 16. In germline, CDR1 is SGHTS, CDR2 YDEGEE. The CDR3 reads CASSGTNPTGATEQYF. The CDR3 nucleotides read TGTGCCAGCAGCGGGACGAACCCGACAGGGGCCACGGAGCAGTACTTC.

This chain joins TRBV7-9 and TRBJ2-2; 10 bases are a match to TRBD2. Germline values: CDR1 SEHNR, CDR2 FQNEAQ (reference sequence). This CDR3 contains 16 residues. With V trimmed by 3 bases and J by 7 bases, 8 bases remained unmatched. The CDR3 loop is CASSLKASGGFGELFF. Here the CDR3 DNA reads TGTGCCAGCAGCTTGAAGGCTAGCGGGGGTTTCGGGGAGCTGTTTTTT. Full variable domain (remainder filled in from reference TRBV7-9 and TRBJ2-2): DTGVSQNPRHKITKRGQNVTFRCDPISEHNRLYWYRQTLGQGPEFLTYFQNEAQLEKSRLLSDRFSAERPKGSFSTLEIQRTEQGDSAMYLCASSLKASGGFGELFFGEGSRLTVL.

This sequence joins TRBV7-9 and TRBJ1-2, with 9 bases identical to TRBD1. With 6 bases clipped from V and 6 bases from J, the junction kept 5 bases outside the gene matches. The CDR3 is 13 residues long. CDR1 and CDR2 (germline): SEHNR, FQNEAQ (reference sequence). CDR3 coding DNA: TGTGCCAGCAGTTTTAGGACAGGGGATGGCTACACCTTC. Translated, it gives CASSFRTGDGYTF.

The rearrangement joins TRBV9 to TRBJ1-1, with D perhaps TRBD1 (6 bases). Trimming removed 2 bases from V and 1 base from J, with 12 bases in between. Per germline, CDR1 SGDLS and CDR2 YYNGEE. The CDR3 covers 15 residues. DNA for the CDR3: TGTGCCAGCAGCGTTTGGGGGGGCGCGAACACTGAAGCTTTCTTT. It is translated as CASSVWGGANTEAFF.

The chain carries TRBV7-8 and TRBJ2-1, with 7 bases that match TRBD2. V shed 1 base, J shed 6 bases, and the junction held 3 bases outside the gene matches. Germline CDR1 reads SGHVS; CDR2 reads FQNEAQ. This CDR3 is 14 amino acids long. Here the CDR3 DNA reads TGTGCCAGCAGCTTAGGGGGGGGAAGCAATGAGCAGTTCTTC. It specifies CASSLGGGSNEQFF. The full variable domain, its missing parts supplied by reference TRBV7-8 and TRBJ2-1, is GAGVSQSPRYKVAKRGQDVALRCDPISGHVSLFWYQQALGQGPEFLTYFQNEAQLDKSGLPSDRFFAERPEGSVSTLKIQRTQQEDSAVYLCASSLGGGSNEQFFGPGTRLTVL.

This chain uses TRBV28 with TRBJ2-7; possibly TRBD1 for D (5 bases). The V end lost 1 base, the J end lost 9 bases, and 16 bases lay between the germline ends. The CDR3 sequence is 14 residues long. CDR1 MDHEN and CDR2 SYDVKM come from the germline V gene. The CDR3 loop is CASSLYSRAEGQYF. The CDR3 DNA sequence: TGTGCCAGCAGTTTATATTCCAGGGCCGAAGGGCAGTACTTC.

This chain joins TRBV19 and TRBJ2-1; 11 bases align to TRBD2. CDR3 size: 15 residues. Germline CDR1 and CDR2: LNHDA and SQIVND (reference sequence). J was trimmed by 5 bases and V by 9 bases; bases with no gene match: 9. The CDR3 nucleotides are TGTGCCAGCTCAACTCTAGCGGGGGGTAACAATGAGCAGTTCTTC. Residues: CASSTLAGGNNEQFF.

V is TRBV27 and J is TRBJ1-2; maybe TRBD1 (6 bases). The CDR3 extends over 15 amino acids. Germline V CDR1 and CDR2: MNHEY, SMNVEV (reference sequence). Trimming stripped 4 bases from V and 7 bases from J, with 19 bases between. This CDR3 is CASSSSRGPRGGYTF. The CDR3 DNA reads TGTGCCAGCAGTTCGTCCCGGGGCCCCAGGGGTGGCTACACCTTC.

The rearrangement uses TRBV9 and TRBJ1-2; D is unresolved. Germline CDR1 reads SGDLS; CDR2 reads YYNGEE. The length of the CDR3 is 15 residues. V was shortened by 2 bases and J by 4 bases, with 15 bases between the two germline ends. The CDR3 nucleotides read TGTGCCAGCAGCGTCCTTCGACGGGGTCGCTATGGCTACACCTTC. Encoded protein: CASSVLRRGRYGYTF.

V and J are TRBV9 and TRBJ1-5; D perhaps matches TRBD1 (5 bases). The CDR3 spans 15 residues. Germline CDR1 is SGDLS and CDR2 is YYNGEE. V was shortened by 3 bases and J by 6 bases, with 16 bases between the two germline ends. The DNA for the CDR3 is TGTGCCAGCAGCGCCCTTGACAGTTTCGCTCAGCCCCAGCATTTT. Its translation is CASSALDSFAQPQHF.

The chain couples TRBV18 to TRBJ1-6; TRBD1 is a possible D gene (6 bases). Germline-derived CDR1 and CDR2 are KGHSH and LQKENI. This CDR3 has 15 residues. Deletions cut 6 bases from V and 5 bases from J, with 14 bases between. DNA for the CDR3: TGTGCCAGCTCGTACAGGGACGCAGATAATTCACCCCTCCACTTT. It translates to CASSYRDADNSPLHF.